A single sample gave rise to the 2 T cell receptor beta chains below, sequenced in a study of blood T cell repertoires in COVID-19. Sequencing was performed with immunoSEQ multiplex PCR; in TCRdb, only in-frame clones are kept and a portion is missing. The sample holds under 250,000 clones, approximately 86% seen once. Sequenced: peripheral blood. These receptors were taken from a man aged 80 or over with acute or convalescent COVID-19.

The J gene is TRBJ1-2, the V gene TRBV9; D perhaps matches TRBD1 (5 bases). The V and J ends lost 2 bases and 6 bases respectively, with 14 bases between them. This CDR3 is 14 amino acids long. From germline, CDR1 is SGDLS and CDR2 YYNGEE. CDR3: CASSVRVGSNGYTF. The CDR3 nucleotides read TGTGCCAGCAGCGTCAGGGTTGGATCGAATGGCTACACCTTC.

For this clone: Other DNA sequences in the sample encode the same CDR3. The chain couples TRBV27 to TRBJ2-7, with no clear D. There are 14 residues in the CDR3. Germline CDR1 and CDR2: MNHEY and SMNVEV (reference sequence). Trimming stripped 0 bases from V and 1 base from J, with 7 bases between. CDR3 region: CASSLSPGSYEQYF. The CDR3 coding sequence is TGTGCCAGCAGTTTATCGCCCGGGTCCTACGAGCAGTACTTC.